What follows is one T cell receptor (beta chain) and its context. Its antigen is not identified. The CDR3 spans 14 residues. TCRdb re-called the 5' RACE reads and catalogs CDR3 proteins one per entry, DNA excluded. This sample's table reports about 390,000 distinct CDR3 sequences. These data come from a study of T cells expressing NK-cell markers. Study details: Within the sequenced cohort of eight donors, seven exhibited HCMV seropositivity and one was seronegative. Findings and caveats of the study: A few donors' CD3+CD56-NKG2C+ cells were dominated by the same clonotypes. Of the CD8+ T cell pool in over 5 donors, roughly 1.0-8% was accounted for by dominant NKG2C+ clonotypes.

The sequenced sample consisted of blood T cells: a sorted CD56 or NKG2C T cell subset, CD4+ or CD8+ T cells, or bulk PBMC T cells (not recorded which). The receptor's source is a woman between 50 and 59 years old in good health. The chain links TRBV12-3 or TRBV12-4 to TRBJ2-1; TCRdb selects TRBD2, and the lack of DNA leaves this call unchecked. CDR3 amino acids: CASSLGLAENEQFF.